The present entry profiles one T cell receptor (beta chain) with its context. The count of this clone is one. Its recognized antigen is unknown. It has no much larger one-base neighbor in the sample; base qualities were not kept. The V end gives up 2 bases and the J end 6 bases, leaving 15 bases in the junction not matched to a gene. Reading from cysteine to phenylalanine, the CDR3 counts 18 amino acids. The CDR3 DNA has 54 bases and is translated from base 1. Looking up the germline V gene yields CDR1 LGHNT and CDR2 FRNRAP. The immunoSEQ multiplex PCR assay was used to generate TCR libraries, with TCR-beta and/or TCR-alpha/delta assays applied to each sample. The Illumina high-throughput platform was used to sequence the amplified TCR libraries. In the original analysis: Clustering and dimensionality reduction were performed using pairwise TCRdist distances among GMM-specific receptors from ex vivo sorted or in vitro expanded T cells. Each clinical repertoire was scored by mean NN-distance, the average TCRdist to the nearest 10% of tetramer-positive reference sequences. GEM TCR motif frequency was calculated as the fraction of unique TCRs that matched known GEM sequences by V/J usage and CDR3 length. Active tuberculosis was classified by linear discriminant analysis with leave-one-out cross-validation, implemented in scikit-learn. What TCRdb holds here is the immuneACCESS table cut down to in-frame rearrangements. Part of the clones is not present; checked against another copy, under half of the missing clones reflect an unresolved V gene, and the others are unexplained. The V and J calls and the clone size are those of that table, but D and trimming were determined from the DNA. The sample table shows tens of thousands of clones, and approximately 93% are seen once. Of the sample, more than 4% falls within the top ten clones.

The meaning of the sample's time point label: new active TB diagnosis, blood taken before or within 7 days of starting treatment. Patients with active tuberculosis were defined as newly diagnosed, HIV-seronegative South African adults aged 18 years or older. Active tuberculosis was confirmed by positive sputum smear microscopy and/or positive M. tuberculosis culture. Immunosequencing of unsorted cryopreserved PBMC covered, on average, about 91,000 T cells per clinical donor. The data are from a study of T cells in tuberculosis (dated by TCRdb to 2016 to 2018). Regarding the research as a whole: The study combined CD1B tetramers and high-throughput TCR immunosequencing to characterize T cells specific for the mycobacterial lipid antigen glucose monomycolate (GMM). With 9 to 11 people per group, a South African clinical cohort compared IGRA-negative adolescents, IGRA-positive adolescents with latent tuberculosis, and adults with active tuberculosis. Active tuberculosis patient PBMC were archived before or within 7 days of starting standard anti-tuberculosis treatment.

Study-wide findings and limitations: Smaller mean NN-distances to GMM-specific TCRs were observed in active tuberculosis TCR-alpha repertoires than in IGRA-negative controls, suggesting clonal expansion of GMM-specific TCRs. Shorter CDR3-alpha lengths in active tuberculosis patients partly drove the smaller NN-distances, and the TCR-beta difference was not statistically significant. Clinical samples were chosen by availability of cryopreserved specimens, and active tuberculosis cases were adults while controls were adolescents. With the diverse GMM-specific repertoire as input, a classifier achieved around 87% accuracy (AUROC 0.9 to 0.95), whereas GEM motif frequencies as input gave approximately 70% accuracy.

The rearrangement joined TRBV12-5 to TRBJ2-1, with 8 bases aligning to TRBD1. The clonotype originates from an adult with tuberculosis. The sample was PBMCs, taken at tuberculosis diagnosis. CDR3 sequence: CASGLPQGPQGEANEQFF. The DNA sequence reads TGTGCTAGTGGTTTGCCTCAGGGCCCACAGGGGGAGGCCAATGAGCAGTTCTTC. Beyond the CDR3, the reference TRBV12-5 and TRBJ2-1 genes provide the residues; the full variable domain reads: DARVTQTPRHKVTEMGQEVTMRCQPILGHNTVFWYRQTMMQGLELLAYFRNRAPLDDSGMPKDRFSAEMPDATLATLKIQPSEPRDSAVYFCASGLPQGPQGEANEQFFGPGTRLTVL.